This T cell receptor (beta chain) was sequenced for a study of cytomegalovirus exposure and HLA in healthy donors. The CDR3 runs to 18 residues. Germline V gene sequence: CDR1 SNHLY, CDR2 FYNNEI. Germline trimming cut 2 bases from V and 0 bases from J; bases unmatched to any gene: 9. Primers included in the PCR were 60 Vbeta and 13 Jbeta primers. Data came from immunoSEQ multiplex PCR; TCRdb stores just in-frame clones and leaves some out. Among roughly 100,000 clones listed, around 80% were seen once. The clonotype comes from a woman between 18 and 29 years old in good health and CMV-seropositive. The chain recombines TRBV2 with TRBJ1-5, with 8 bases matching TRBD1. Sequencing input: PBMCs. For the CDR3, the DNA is TGTGCCAGCAGTGAATTAGGGACAGGCTTTTATAGCAATCAGCCCCAGCATTTT. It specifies CASSELGTGFYSNQPQHF.